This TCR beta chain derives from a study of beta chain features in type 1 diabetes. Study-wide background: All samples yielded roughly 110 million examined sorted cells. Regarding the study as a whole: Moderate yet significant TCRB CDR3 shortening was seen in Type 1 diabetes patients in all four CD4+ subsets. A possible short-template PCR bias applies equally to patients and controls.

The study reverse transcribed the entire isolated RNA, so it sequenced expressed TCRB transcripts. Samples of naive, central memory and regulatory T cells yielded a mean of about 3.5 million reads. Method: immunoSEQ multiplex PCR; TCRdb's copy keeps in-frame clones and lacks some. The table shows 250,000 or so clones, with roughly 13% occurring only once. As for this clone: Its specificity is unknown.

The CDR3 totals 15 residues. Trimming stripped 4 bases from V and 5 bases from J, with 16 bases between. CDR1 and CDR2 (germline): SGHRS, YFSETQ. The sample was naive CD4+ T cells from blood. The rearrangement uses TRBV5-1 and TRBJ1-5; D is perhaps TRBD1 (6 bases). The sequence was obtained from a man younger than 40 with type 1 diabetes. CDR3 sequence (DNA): TGCGCCAGCAGCCCGACAGGCTGGGGAGATCAGCCCCAGCATTTT. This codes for CASSPTGWGDQPQHF.